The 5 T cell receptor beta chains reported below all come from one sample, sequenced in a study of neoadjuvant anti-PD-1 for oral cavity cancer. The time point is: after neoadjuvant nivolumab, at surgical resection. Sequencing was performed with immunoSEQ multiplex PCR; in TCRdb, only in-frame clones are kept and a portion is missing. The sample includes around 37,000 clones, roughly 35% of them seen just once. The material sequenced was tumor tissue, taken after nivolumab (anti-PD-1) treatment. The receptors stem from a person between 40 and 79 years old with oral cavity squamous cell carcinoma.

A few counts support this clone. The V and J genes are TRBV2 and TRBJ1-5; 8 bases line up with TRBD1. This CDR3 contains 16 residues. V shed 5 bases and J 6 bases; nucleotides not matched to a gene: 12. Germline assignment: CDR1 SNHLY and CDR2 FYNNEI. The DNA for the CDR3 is TGTGCCAGCAGTATGGTAGAGACAGGGGACAGTCAGCCCCAGCATTTT. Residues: CASSMVETGDSQPQHF. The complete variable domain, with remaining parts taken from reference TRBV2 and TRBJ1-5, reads EPEVTQTPSHQVTQMGQEVILRCVPISNHLYFYWYRQILGQKVEFLVSFYNNEISEKSEIFDDQFSVERPDGSNFTLKIRSTKLEDSAMYFCASSMVETGDSQPQHFGDGTRLSIL.

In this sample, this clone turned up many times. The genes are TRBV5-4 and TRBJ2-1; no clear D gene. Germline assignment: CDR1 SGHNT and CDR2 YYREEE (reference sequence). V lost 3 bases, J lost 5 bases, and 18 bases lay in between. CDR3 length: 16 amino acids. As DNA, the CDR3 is TGTGCCAGCAGCTCACCTCTGGGCCCACGGGACAATGAGCAGTTCTTC. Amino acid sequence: CASSSPLGPRDNEQFF.

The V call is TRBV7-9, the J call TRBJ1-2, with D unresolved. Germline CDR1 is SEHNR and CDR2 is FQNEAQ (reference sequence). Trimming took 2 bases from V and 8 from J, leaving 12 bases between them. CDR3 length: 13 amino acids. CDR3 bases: TGTGCCAGCAGCTTACCCAGTCGAAGGGGCTACACCTTC. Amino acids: CASSLPSRRGYTF.

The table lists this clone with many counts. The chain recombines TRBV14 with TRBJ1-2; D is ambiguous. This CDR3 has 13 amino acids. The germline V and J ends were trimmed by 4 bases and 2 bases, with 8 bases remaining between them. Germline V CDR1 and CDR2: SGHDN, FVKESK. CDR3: CASSLGRNYGYTF. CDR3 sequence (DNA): TGTGCCAGCAGCCTCGGACGGAACTATGGCTACACCTTC.

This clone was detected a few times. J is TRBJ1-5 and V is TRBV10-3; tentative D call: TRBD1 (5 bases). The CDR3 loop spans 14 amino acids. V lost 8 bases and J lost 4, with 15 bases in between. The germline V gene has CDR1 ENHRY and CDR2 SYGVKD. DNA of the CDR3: TGTGCCATCGGGAGCGGCGGGGCTAATCAGCCCCAGCATTTT. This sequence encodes CAIGSGGANQPQHF.